Below are 29 T cell receptor beta chains sequenced from a single sample in a study of blood T cell repertoires in COVID-19. Produced via immunoSEQ multiplex PCR; TCRdb's table is partial and in-frame only. There are 140,000 to 150,000 clones in the sample; roughly 79% occur only once, and 7.5% to 9% lies in the top ten. Sequenced: peripheral blood. These TCRs come from a human donor in a cohort sampled during active COVID-19.

This clone was detected only a few times. The rearrangement uses TRBV28 and TRBJ1-4, with a weak D call TRBD1 (5 bases). The CDR3 is 14 amino acids. Looked up from germline, CDR1 is MDHEN and CDR2 is SYDVKM. Trimming removed 5 bases from V and 3 bases from J, with 10 bases in between. CDR3 DNA: TGTGCCAGCAGTCAGGGAGGTTCTAATGAAAAACTGTTTTTT. Its protein is CASSQGGSNEKLFF.

The CDR3 here is CASSYGGLSTDTQYF. CDR3 in DNA: TGTGCCAGCAGTTATGGTGGCTTGAGCACAGATACGCAGTATTTT. This chain joins TRBV6-5 and TRBJ2-3; no clear D. The CDR3 covers 15 residues. Per the germline V gene, CDR1 is MNHEY and CDR2 is SVGAGI. V was trimmed by 3 bases and J by 0 bases, leaving 10 bases between them.

V gene TRBV18 combines with J gene TRBJ1-6; the D gene is possibly TRBD1 (5 bases). This CDR3 has 17 amino acids. The germline V gene has CDR1 KGHSH and CDR2 LQKENI. V was cut by 0 bases and J by 9 bases, with 18 bases left in between. For the CDR3, the DNA is TGTGCCAGCTCACCACCAGATTCAGGGCCCCACGGTTCACCCCTCCACTTT. Amino acid sequence: CASSPPDSGPHGSPLHF.

The chain links TRBV5-1 to TRBJ2-3; a possible D gene is TRBD1 (5 bases). The CDR3 runs to 15 residues. The germline CDR1 and CDR2 sequences are SGHRS and YFSETQ. Trimming stripped 2 bases from V and 1 base from J, with 11 bases between. The DNA of the CDR3 is TGCGCCAGCAGCTTAGACAGAGCAGGCACAGATACGCAGTATTTT. Protein product: CASSLDRAGTDTQYF.

The V gene is TRBV4-2, the J gene TRBJ2-1; 9 bases map to TRBD1. The junction had 6 bases not matched to a gene; V was cut back by 1 base and J by 8 bases. CDR3 size: 15 residues. CDR1 and CDR2 (germline): LGHNA, YNFKEQ. The CDR3 loop is CASSQVADRGHEQFF. The CDR3, as DNA: TGTGCCAGCAGCCAAGTTGCGGACAGGGGCCATGAGCAGTTCTTC.

V gene TRBV29-1 combines with J gene TRBJ2-3, with 9 bases identical to TRBD1. The CDR3 contains 13 residues. V lost 3 bases, J lost 4 bases, and 2 bases stayed unmatched. CDR1 SQVTM and CDR2 ANQGSEA come from the germline V gene. The CDR3 loop reads CSVDGTGSDTQYF. The CDR3, as DNA: TGCAGCGTTGATGGGACAGGGTCAGATACGCAGTATTTT.

The chain combines TRBV9 with TRBJ2-7; tentative D call: TRBD2 (5 bases). Germline lookup yields CDR1 SGDLS and CDR2 YYNGEE. With 2 bases removed from V and 3 bases from J, the gap between germline ends came to 12 bases. CDR3 length equals 14 residues. DNA for the CDR3: TGTGCCAGCAGCGTTCACGCGGAGGACTACGAGCAGTACTTC. It codes for CASSVHAEDYEQYF.

In nucleotides, the CDR3 is TGTGCCAGCAGCTGGAGGGGGGGACAGGGGATGGATACGCAGTATTTT. Residues: CASSWRGGQGMDTQYF. The chain uses TRBV7-2 and TRBJ2-3, with TRBD1 matching 10 bases. The germline gives CDR1 SGHTA, CDR2 FQGNSA. After removal of 4 bases from V and 6 bases from J, the junction contained 10 bases not matched to a gene. CDR3 length: 16 residues.

The J gene is TRBJ2-3, the V gene TRBV7-3; possibly TRBD2 for D (6 bases). CDR1 is SGHTA, CDR2 FQGTGA, per germline. V was shortened by 5 bases and J by 1 base, with 31 bases between the two germline ends. The CDR3 consists of 21 residues. Written as DNA, the CDR3 is TGTGCCAGCAGCGCAGAGGGTTCTTCGGGGGAGGCGATTTGGGGCACAGATACGCAGTATTTT. Translating it yields CASSAEGSSGEAIWGTDTQYF.

In its sample, this clone was seen once. The J gene is TRBJ2-7, the V gene TRBV28; 7 nucleotides match TRBD2. The length of the CDR3 is 13 residues. Unmatched junction bases numbered 4, after V lost 6 bases and J lost 2 bases. Per the germline V gene, CDR1 is MDHEN and CDR2 is SYDVKM. CDR3 region: CASSLAAAYEQYF. The CDR3 DNA reads TGTGCCAGCAGCCTAGCGGCAGCCTACGAGCAGTACTTC.

This clone was detected a few times. The J gene is TRBJ1-1, the V gene TRBV29-1; D is ambiguous. Germline V gene sequence: CDR1 SQVTM, CDR2 ANQGSEA. The CDR3 has 14 residues. Trimming left V 3 bases short and J 3 bases short, with 14 bases between. CDR3 amino acids: CSVDFRRMDTEAFF. The CDR3 coding sequence is TGCAGCGTTGATTTTAGGCGGATGGACACTGAAGCTTTCTTT.

The rearrangement links TRBV29-1 to TRBJ1-4; 7 positions agree with TRBD1. The germline V gene has CDR1 SQVTM and CDR2 ANQGSEA. The CDR3 runs 15 residues. J was trimmed by 2 bases and V by 6 bases; bases with no gene match: 9. The chain's CDR3 is CSVRQGGATNEKLFF. DNA for the CDR3: TGCAGCGTAAGACAGGGAGGAGCGACTAATGAAAAACTGTTTTTT.

This chain links TRBV9 with TRBJ2-1; 10 positions match TRBD2. The CDR3 has 15 residues. V lost 1 base to trimming and J lost 10 bases; unmatched junction nucleotides: 8. CDR1 SGDLS and CDR2 YYNGEE come from the germline V gene. The CDR3 spells CASSVWTSGPREQFF. The DNA for the CDR3 is TGTGCCAGCAGCGTATGGACTAGCGGACCCAGGGAGCAGTTCTTC.

To note about this clone: At the DNA level, this CDR3 is encoded by other sequences in the same sample as well. The CDR3 bases are TGTGCCAGCTCACCACCGGGACAGGGCTCCTACGAGCAGTACTTC. It is translated as CASSPPGQGSYEQYF. The V and J genes are TRBV18 and TRBJ2-7, with 9 bases lining up with TRBD1. This CDR3 is 15 amino acids long. Losses at the gene ends were 0 bases for V and 0 bases for J; bases not matched to a gene: 0. Per germline, CDR1 KGHSH and CDR2 LQKENI.

This clone was seen once. This chain joins TRBV19 and TRBJ2-7; the match to TRBD2 covers 9 bases. V dropped 3 bases and J dropped 1; count of bases not matched to a gene: 10. The CDR3 contains 17 residues. CDR1 and CDR2 (germline): LNHDA, SQIVND (reference sequence). The DNA of the CDR3 is TGTGCCAGTAGTATTTCGAGTAAGACTAGCGGATCCTACGAGCAGTACTTC. Residues: CASSISSKTSGSYEQYF.

This clone was seen just once. This sequence joins TRBV2 and TRBJ1-2; TRBD1 might be the D (6 bases). V lost 4 bases to trimming and J lost 0 bases, with 9 bases between them. The CDR3 consists of 14 residues. Germline V gene data show CDR1 as SNHLY and CDR2 as FYNNEI. CDR3 sequence: CASSATGSNYGYTF. In nucleotides, the CDR3 is TGTGCCAGCAGTGCGACAGGTTCTAACTATGGCTACACCTTC.

This CDR3 reads CASSLPQGSYNEQFF. CDR3 sequence (DNA): TGCGCCAGCAGCTTGCCACAGGGCTCCTACAATGAGCAGTTCTTC. The rearrangement joins TRBV5-1 to TRBJ2-1; D may be TRBD1 (6 bases). This CDR3 contains 15 residues. V was clipped by 1 base and J by 0 bases, with 8 bases between them. Germline assignment: CDR1 SGHRS and CDR2 YFSETQ.

V is TRBV4-2 and J is TRBJ2-7; TRBD1 agrees at 8 bases. The CDR3 is 16 amino acids. Germline lookup yields CDR1 LGHNA and CDR2 YNFKEQ. V was clipped by 1 base and J by 0 bases; unmatched bases: 5. The CDR3 here is CASSQVRTGGSYEQYF. CDR3 sequence (DNA): TGTGCCAGCAGCCAAGTAAGAACAGGGGGCTCCTACGAGCAGTACTTC.

J is TRBJ2-7 and V is TRBV6-5; D is possibly TRBD2 (6 bases). V lost 6 bases and J lost 4, with 19 bases in between. The CDR3 runs 15 residues. Germline V gene data show CDR1 as MNHEY and CDR2 as SVGAGI. Here the CDR3 reads CASRLLPGVVYEQYF. CDR3 sequence (DNA): TGTGCCAGCAGGTTACTCCCGGGAGTGGTTTACGAGCAGTACTTC.

The CDR3 nucleotides read TGTGCCAGCAGTTTAACGAGCTCCTACGAGCAGTACTTC. It encodes CASSLTSSYEQYF. This chain joins TRBV28 and TRBJ2-7; no definite D call. The CDR3 is 13 amino acids. V lost 2 bases and J lost 0, with 5 bases in between. Germline V CDR1 and CDR2: MDHEN, SYDVKM.

The chain recombines TRBV14 with TRBJ2-6, with TRBD1 as a possible D gene (6 bases). V was trimmed by 2 bases and J by 4 bases, leaving 15 bases between them. The CDR3 length is 17 residues. The V gene's germline CDR1 is SGHDN and CDR2 FVKESK. Here the CDR3 DNA reads TGTGCCAGCAGCCAACGGGCACAGGGCCTGGGGGCCAACGTCCTGACTTTC. It translates to CASSQRAQGLGANVLTF.

V usage is TRBV19 and J usage is TRBJ1-1; the match to TRBD1 covers 7 bases. CDR1 LNHDA and CDR2 SQIVND come from the germline V gene (reference sequence). This CDR3 comprises 13 residues. The V gene end was trimmed by 4 bases and the J gene end by 7 bases; junction bases not matched to a gene: 6. CDR3 residues: CASSNRGLGEAFF. As DNA, the CDR3 is TGTGCCAGTAGTAACAGGGGTCTAGGTGAAGCTTTCTTT.

The V and J genes are TRBV2 and TRBJ1-1, with 8 nucleotides matching TRBD1. The CDR3 contains 13 residues. J lost 5 bases, V lost 9 bases, and 8 bases had no gene match. CDR1 and CDR2 from the germline V gene are SNHLY and FYNNEI. The CDR3 DNA sequence: TGTGCCAGTCGGGACAGGTGGGATACTGAAGCTTTCTTT. Translating it yields CASRDRWDTEAFF.

The sample holds one count of this clone. The chain is built from TRBV9 and TRBJ2-1; 12 bases agree with TRBD2. The CDR3 runs 17 residues. After removal of 4 bases from V and 6 bases from J, the junction contained 11 bases not matched to a gene. CDR1 SGDLS and CDR2 YYNGEE come from the germline V gene. CDR3 sequence (DNA): TGTGCCAGCAGCCCCGGAAGACTAGCGGGAGTCTCCAATGAGCAGTTCTTC. Amino acids: CASSPGRLAGVSNEQFF.

The DNA of the CDR3 is TGTGCCAGCAGTGAACGGGAGGGAACAGATACGCAGTATTTT. Its translation: CASSEREGTDTQYF. The V gene is TRBV25-1, the J gene TRBJ2-3; 8 positions match TRBD2. Germline lookup yields CDR1 MGHDK and CDR2 SYGVNS. This CDR3 is built from 14 residues. V dropped 2 bases and J dropped 3; count of bases not matched to a gene: 1.

The chain recombines TRBV28 with TRBJ1-4; tentative D call: TRBD1 (5 bases). The germline gives CDR1 MDHEN, CDR2 SYDVKM. The ends were cut back, 5 bases at V and 7 bases at J, with 17 bases in the middle. This CDR3 is built from 15 residues. CDR3 sequence reads: CASSDIRVAFEKLFF. The CDR3 DNA reads TGTGCCAGCAGTGACATCAGGGTCGCATTTGAAAAACTGTTTTTT.

The chain uses TRBV5-1 and TRBJ2-7, with TRBD1 as a possible D gene (5 bases). V was trimmed by 6 bases and J by 3 bases, leaving 13 bases between them. The CDR3 loop spans 13 amino acids. In germline, CDR1 is SGHRS, CDR2 YFSETQ. In DNA form, the CDR3 reads TGCGCCAGCATGGACCAAAGGGGCTACGAGCAGTACTTC. This sequence encodes CASMDQRGYEQYF.

In this sample, this clone turned up a few times. The rearrangement links TRBV19 to TRBJ1-3; 8 nucleotides line up with TRBD1. The CDR3 is made up of 15 amino acids. Germline loops: CDR1 LNHDA, CDR2 SQIVND (reference sequence). V lost 5 bases to trimming and J lost 4 bases; unmatched junction nucleotides: 7. The CDR3 DNA is TGTGCCAGTAGTGCCGACAGGGGAGGAGGAAACACCATATATTTT. This sequence encodes CASSADRGGGNTIYF.

The rearrangement links TRBV7-2 to TRBJ2-5; a possible D gene is TRBD2 (6 bases). CDR1 is SGHTA, CDR2 FQGNSA, per germline. V shed 1 base and J shed 1 base, with 10 bases lying between them. The CDR3 contains 15 residues. The CDR3 coding sequence is TGTGCCAGCAGCTTAGGCGGGGCAGTCCAAGAGACCCAGTACTTC. Its protein product is CASSLGGAVQETQYF.